One and the same sample provided the 18 T cell receptor beta chains below, sequenced in a study of regulatory T cells in long-lasting Graves disease. Stated time point: newly diagnosed GD, antithyroid drugs for less than 3 months. The TCR library was made from RNA extracted from PBMCs. Library construction for TCR beta used iRepertoire HTBI primers and Arm-PCR of CDR3 regions. TCRdb recomputed calls from the multiplex PCR reads with MiXCR, one row per CDR3 protein. The sample consists of hundreds of thousands of distinct CDR3 sequences, 15% to 20% of them appearing once. These data were also reused for a study on T cells in Graves' hyperthyroidism and ophthalmopathy.

The sequencing here drew on peripheral blood mononuclear cells (PBMCs), taken at new diagnosis, from a patient treated with antithyroid drugs. These receptor sequences come from a woman in her 30s with Graves disease.

V is TRBV7-3 and J is TRBJ2-2, with 9 positions matching TRBD2. In germline, CDR1 is SGHTA, CDR2 FQGTGA. CDR3 size: 18 residues. Germline trimming cut 2 bases from V and 6 bases from J; bases unmatched to any gene: 13. The CDR3 spells CASSLLAGGPGGPGELFF. The DNA for the CDR3 is TGTGCCAGCAGCTTATTGGCGGGAGGGCCGGGTGGACCCGGGGAGCTGTTTTTT. The whole variable domain, remainder taken from reference TRBV7-3 and TRBJ2-2, is GAGVSQTPSNKVTEKGKYVELRCDPISGHTALYWYRQSLGQGPEFLIYFQGTGAADDSGLPNDRFFAVRPEGSVSTLKIQRTERGDSAVYLCASSLLAGGPGGPGELFFGEGSRLTVL.

The gene calls are TRBV4-1 and TRBJ2-1; tentatively, D is TRBD2 (6 bases). V lost 0 bases and J 12 bases, leaving 21 bases between the germline ends. CDR1 MGHRA and CDR2 YSYEKL come from the germline V gene. The CDR3 totals 16 residues. CDR3 protein: CASSQDPGVGQKGQFF. The CDR3 DNA follows: TGCGCCAGCAGCCAAGATCCGGGGGTGGGTCAAAAGGGGCAGTTCTTC.

This clonotype was counted a few times. V usage is TRBV20-1 and J usage is TRBJ2-7; tentatively, D is TRBD2 (6 bases). The germline CDR1 and CDR2 sequences are DFQATT and SNEGSKA (reference sequence). CDR3 length: 15 residues. V was shortened by 0 bases and J by 6 bases, with 18 bases between the two germline ends. CDR3 protein: CSARDTRGGRGEQYF. The CDR3 DNA follows: TGCAGTGCTAGAGATACGCGGGGCGGACGGGGCGAGCAGTACTTC.

This clonotype was detected many times. The V call is TRBV28, the J call TRBJ1-2; D is possibly TRBD1 (5 bases). Trimming left V 7 bases short and J 8 bases short, with 17 bases between. Germline loops: CDR1 MDHEN, CDR2 SYDVKM. The CDR3 length is 13 residues. Written as DNA, the CDR3 is TGTGCCAGCACCTCTTCCTGGGGACGGGGCTACACCTTC. Amino acids: CASTSSWGRGYTF.

This clonotype was seen at least ten times. The J gene is TRBJ2-7, the V gene TRBV10-3; 7 bases agree with TRBD2. The CDR3 has 13 amino acids. CDR1 ENHRY and CDR2 SYGVKD come from the germline V gene. The junction had 9 bases not matched to a gene; V was cut back by 7 bases and J by 6 bases. Here the CDR3 DNA reads TGTGCCATCAAGCTGGCGGGAGCATCCGAGCAGTACTTC. Protein: CAIKLAGASEQYF.

The J gene is TRBJ1-1, the V gene TRBV18; D is perhaps TRBD1 (5 bases). The CDR3 consists of 13 residues. Germline CDR1 reads KGHSH; CDR2 reads LQKENI. The germline V and J ends were trimmed by 3 bases and 11 bases, with 16 bases remaining between them. The CDR3 here is CASSPTGPQHAFF. In DNA, the CDR3 is TGTGCCAGCTCACCTACGGGACCTCAGCACGCTTTCTTT.

As regards this clonotype: A much larger clone is a single base away; this may be a read error. The V gene is TRBV11-2, the J gene TRBJ2-5; D is possibly TRBD2 (5 bases). CDR1 and CDR2 from the germline V gene are SGHAT and FQNNGV. The CDR3 spans 15 residues. The CDR3 is CAGSPRVSGGETQYF. The CDR3 DNA is TGTGCCGGCAGCCCCCGGGTCTCAGGAGGAGAGACCCAGTACTTC.

This clonotype was seen only a few times. The rearrangement joins TRBV6-1 to TRBJ2-5, with D possibly called TRBD1 or TRBD2 (6 bases each). This CDR3 region has 15 residues. V was pared by 7 bases and J by 5 bases, with 20 bases between. Germline loops: CDR1 MNHNS, CDR2 SASEGT. CDR3 coding DNA: TGTGCCAGCACCACCCCCGGGGGCAGGGTGGAGACCCAGTACTTC. Protein product: CASTTPGGRVETQYF.

This clonotype has ten or more counts. The V call is TRBV5-5, the J call TRBJ1-2, with D possibly being TRBD1 (6 bases). The V and J ends lost 3 bases and 2 bases respectively, with 8 bases between them. The germline CDR1 and CDR2 sequences are SGHKS and YYEKEE (reference sequence). The CDR3 loop spans 13 amino acids. The CDR3 region has the DNA TGTGCCAGCAGCTCCGGGACAAACTATGGCTACACCTTC. Translating it yields CASSSGTNYGYTF.

As for this clonotype: Lacking the conserved final phenylalanine or tryptophan, this CDR3 likely reflects a read error. The chain joins TRBV6-2 or TRBV6-3 to TRBJ2-7, with TRBD1 identical over 8 bases. V lost 2 bases to trimming and J lost 0 bases; unmatched junction nucleotides: 0. The CDR3 length is 14 residues. Germline CDR1 and CDR2: MNHEY and SVGEGT. As DNA, the CDR3 is TGTGCCAGCAGTTACGGACAGGGCTCCTACGAGCAGTACTAC. Residues: CASSYGQGSYEQYY.

In its sample, this clonotype was seen a few times. The V gene is TRBV6-2 or TRBV6-3, the J gene TRBJ2-5; tentative D call: TRBD1 (6 bases). The CDR3 contains 14 residues. Trimming took 0 bases from V and 4 from J, leaving 9 bases between them. Per the germline V gene, CDR1 is MNHEY and CDR2 is SVGEGT. The DNA for the CDR3 is TGTGCCAGCAGTTACTCGGGGGCAGGAGAGACCCAGTACTTC. Its protein is CASSYSGAGETQYF.

Concerning this clonotype itself: This may come from a read error, since a much larger clone is one base off. The V and J genes are TRBV28 and TRBJ1-2, with TRBD1 matching over 7 bases. The trim removed 2 bases at V and 4 bases at J, leaving 7 bases unmatched. From germline, CDR1 is MDHEN and CDR2 SYDVKM. This CDR3 spans 15 amino acids. CDR3 nucleotide sequence: TGTGCCAGCAGTTTAACAGGGGCAGGGGTCTATGGCTACACCTTC. This translates into CASSLTGAGVYGYTF.

The chain couples TRBV28 to TRBJ2-2; either TRBD1 or TRBD2 may supply D (5 bases each). Trimming took off 6 bases at V and 3 bases at J, with 17 bases between the two ends. The CDR3 runs to 16 residues. Germline CDR1 and CDR2: MDHEN and SYDVKM. The CDR3 DNA follows: TGTGCCAGCAGCCCTTTCGGGACCAGGCACACCGGGGAGCTGTTTTTT. It specifies CASSPFGTRHTGELFF. The variable domain in full, completed from reference TRBV28 and TRBJ2-2, reads DVKVTQSSRYLVKRTGEKVFLECVQDMDHENMFWYRQDPGLGLRLIYFSYDVKMKEKGDIPEGYSVSREKKERFSLILESASTNQTSMYLCASSPFGTRHTGELFFGEGSRLTVL.

This clonotype was seen once. This may stem from a read error, because a much larger clone lies one nucleotide away. The chain recombines TRBV20-1 with TRBJ2-7; TRBD1 matches 11 bases. CDR3 length: 14 residues. V lost 4 bases to trimming and J lost 6 bases; unmatched junction nucleotides: 8. Germline V CDR1 and CDR2: DFQATT, SNEGSKA (reference sequence). DNA of the CDR3: TGCAGTGCTACCCTAGGACAGGGGGCCTTCGAGCAGTACTTC. This codes for CSATLGQGAFEQYF.

The chain recombines TRBV25-1 with TRBJ2-7; D unclear. The germline V gene has CDR1 MGHDK and CDR2 SYGVNS. V lost 4 bases to trimming and J lost 5 bases, with 12 bases between them. CDR3 length: 13 residues. The CDR3, as DNA: TGTGCCAGCAGTGCCACCATTGGCCACGAGCAGTACTTC. The encoded protein is CASSATIGHEQYF.

On this clonotype: A junction boundary mismatches the germline segment, possibly from a read error. The chain recombines TRBV5-1 with TRBJ2-1; 10 nucleotides agree with TRBD2. From germline, CDR1 is SGHRS and CDR2 YFSETQ. The CDR3 runs to 15 residues. CDR3 DNA: TGTGCCAGCAGTTTCCGGGCTAGCGGGAGCAATGAGCAGTTCTTC. It encodes CASSFRASGSNEQFF. Based on the CDR3 plus reference TRBV5-1 and TRBJ2-1, the full variable domain is KAGVTQTPRYLIKTRGQQVTLSCSPISGHRSVSWYQQTPGQGLQFLFEYFSETQRNKGNFPGRFSGRQFSNSRSEMNVSTLELGDSALYLCASSFRASGSNEQFFGPGTRLTVL.

V gene TRBV27 combines with J gene TRBJ1-2; weak D call: TRBD1 (5 bases). The germline V and J ends were trimmed by 4 bases and 4 bases, with 13 bases remaining between them. This CDR3 is built from 14 residues. The V gene's germline CDR1 is MNHEY and CDR2 SMNVEV (reference sequence). CDR3 nucleotide sequence: TGTGCCAGCAGTTCCGGGCGGGACTCCTATGGCTACACCTTC. Its translation: CASSSGRDSYGYTF.

This clonotype was detected many times. The V gene is TRBV11-2, the J gene TRBJ1-1, with no clear D. In germline, CDR1 is SGHAT, CDR2 FQNNGV. The CDR3 covers 13 residues. Trimming cost V 2 bases and J 6 bases, with 10 bases left between them. The CDR3 is CASSLMRPAEAFF. The CDR3 region has the DNA TGTGCCAGCAGCTTAATGAGGCCAGCTGAAGCTTTCTTT.